The clone carrying this TCR beta chain was detected a few times. Its antigen is undetermined. The germline V gene encodes CDR1 SQVTM and CDR2 ANQGSEA. Deletions cut 2 bases from V and 5 bases from J, with 9 bases between. The length of the CDR3 is 12 residues. This sample is drawn from a study of somatic mutations in cytotoxic T cells in rheumatoid arthritis. Study summary: The researchers flow-sorted some T-cell populations stained with V beta antibodies and got nearly 100% purity, and these included V beta1+ cells sequenced for TCRB. Study observations and caveats: CD8+ T-cell clonality showed no significant difference between rheumatoid arthritis patients and age-matched healthy controls. About an eighth of the roughly 65 patients had a largest CD8+ clone above 20% of CD8+ cells.

Method: immunoSEQ multiplex PCR; TCRdb's copy keeps in-frame clones and lacks some. The sample holds about 15,000 clones, 72% seen once. The receptor was derived from an adult with rheumatoid arthritis. The chain uses TRBV29-1 and TRBJ1-1, with D unresolved. The sequenced material came from CD8+ T cells sorted from blood. The CDR3 protein is CSVESLVTEAFF. CDR3 DNA sequence: TGCAGCGTTGAATCCCTGGTGACTGAAGCTTTCTTT.